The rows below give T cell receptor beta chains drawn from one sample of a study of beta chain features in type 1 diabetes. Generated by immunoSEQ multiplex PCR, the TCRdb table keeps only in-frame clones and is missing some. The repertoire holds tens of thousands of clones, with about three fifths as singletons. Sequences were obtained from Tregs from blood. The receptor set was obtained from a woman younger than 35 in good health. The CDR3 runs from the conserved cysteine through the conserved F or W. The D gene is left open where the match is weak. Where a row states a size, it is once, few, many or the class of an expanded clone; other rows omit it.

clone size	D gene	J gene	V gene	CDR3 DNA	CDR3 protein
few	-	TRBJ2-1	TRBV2	TGTGCCAGCAGTGCCGGGAGCTCCTACAATGAGCAGTTCTTC	CASSAGSSYNEQFF
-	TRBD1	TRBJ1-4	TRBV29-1	TGCAGCGTCCCGGGACAGGGGGATGAAAAACTGTTTTTT	CSVPGQGDEKLFF
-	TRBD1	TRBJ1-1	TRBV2	TGTGCCAGCAGTGTGGGACAGGTGTTCACTGAAGCTTTCTTT	CASSVGQVFTEAFF
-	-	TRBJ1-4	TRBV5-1	TGCGCCAGCAGCTTGGGGGCAGGTCGCGGGGGACTGTTTTTT	CASSLGAGRGGLFF
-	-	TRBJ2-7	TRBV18	TGTGCCAGCTCACCAAGCACCTACGAGCAGTACTTC	CASSPSTYEQYF
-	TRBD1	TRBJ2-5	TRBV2	TGTGCCAGCAGTGGAGTTACAGGGGGCCCGGGAGAGACCCAGTACTTC	CASSGVTGGPGETQYF
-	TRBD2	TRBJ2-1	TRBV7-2	TGTGCCAGCAGCTTAAGGAGGCGGGGGGGCAATGAGCAGTTCTTC	CASSLRRRGGNEQFF
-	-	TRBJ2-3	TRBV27	TGTGCCAGCAGTTTAAGGCGGGGACGCACAGATACGCAGTATTTT	CASSLRRGRTDTQYF
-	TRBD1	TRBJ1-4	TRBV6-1	TGTGCCAGCAGTGAAGGAGGGGGGACAGGTCCCCCAAAACTGTTTTTT	CASSEGGGTGPPKLFF
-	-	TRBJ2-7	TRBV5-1	TGCGCCAGCAGCTTTAGCGGAGGCTCCTACGAGCAGTACTTC	CASSFSGGSYEQYF
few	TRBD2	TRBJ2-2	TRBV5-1	TGCGCCAGCAGCTTCCGACTAGCGGGAGAGATCGGGGAGCTGTTTTTT	CASSFRLAGEIGELFF
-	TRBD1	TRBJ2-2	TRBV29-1	TGCAGCGTGAGGGGACAGGGGGACACCGGGGAGCTGTTTTTT	CSVRGQGDTGELFF
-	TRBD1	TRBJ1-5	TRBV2	TGTGCCAGCAGTGAAGATCGGACAGGGCATTTCCAGCCCCAGCATTTT	CASSEDRTGHFQPQHF
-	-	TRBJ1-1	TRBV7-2	TGTGCCAGCAGCTGGGGCGGGAACACTGAAGCTTTCTTT	CASSWGGNTEAFF
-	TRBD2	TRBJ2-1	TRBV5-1	TGCGCCAGCAGCGGCCCGACTAGCGGGGGGAAAAATGAGCAGTTCTTC	CASSGPTSGGKNEQFF
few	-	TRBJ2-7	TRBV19	TGTGCCAGTAGTGTCTGGGGGCACTCCTACGAGCAGTACTTC	CASSVWGHSYEQYF
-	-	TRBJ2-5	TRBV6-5	TGTGCCAGCAGTGAAGCGCCGGGAGAGACCCAGTACTTC	CASSEAPGETQYF
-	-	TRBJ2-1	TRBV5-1	TGCGCCAGCAGCCTCCCGAGCTCCAATGAGCAGTTCTTC	CASSLPSSNEQFF
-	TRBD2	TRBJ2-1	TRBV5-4	TGTGCCAGCAGCTTGGGGGCTAGCGGGAGGGCCAGCAATGAGCAGTTCTTC	CASSLGASGRASNEQFF
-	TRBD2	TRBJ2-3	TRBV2	TGTGCCAGCAGTGAACCAACCTCGGGACTAGCGGGGGCCACAGATACGCAGTATTTT	CASSEPTSGLAGATDTQYF
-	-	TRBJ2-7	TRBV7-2	TGTGCCAGCAGCCCCGGGAGGGGGCCCTACGAGCAGTACTTC	CASSPGRGPYEQYF
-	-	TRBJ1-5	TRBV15	TGTGCCACCGGGGGCGCTCCCTACAATCAGCCCCAGCATTTT	CATGGAPYNQPQHF